This TCR beta chain derives from a study of cytomegalovirus exposure and HLA in healthy donors (dated by TCRdb to the late 2010s). For context, the study as a whole: An earlier analysis of some 620 of the donors reported about 280 Gb of sequence data and 117 million unique TCR beta sequences obtained from around 190 million T cells. Rather than using new phenotypic data, the later analysis identified candidate immune exposures from TCR beta sequences and from how often those sequences occurred across donors. In a later genetic analysis, genome-wide SNP genotypes for about three fifths of the 666 donors were used, and that subset was treated as a discovery cohort. The aim of the study was to test whether cataloging public T cell receptors could identify signatures of past pathogen exposure. The study used immunosequencing to profile the T cell repertoires of 670 or so subjects and linked those repertoires to cytomegalovirus serostatus. Of the 398 genotyped donors, over 70% fell in the genetic ancestry cluster associated with self-reported Caucasian donors. To study patterns of TCR occurrence, a later analysis re-analyzed previously published TCR beta repertoires from 666 donors and added high-resolution HLA genotyping. Donor age, sex, ethnicity and CMV serostatus were collected together with the repertoire data. To decide whether each TCR beta V gene segment behaved as functional or pseudogenic, an earlier analysis of some 600 of the donors relied on high-throughput TCR beta sequencing. High-throughput TCR immunosequencing, statistical association of individual TCRs with disease status, and machine learning were combined to predict cytomegalovirus infection status. An early release covering over 500 HLA-typed donors comprised 300 to 350 gigabases of sequencing data and around 80 million unique TCR sequences. Because of strong linkage in the cohort, roughly five DR-DQ haplotypes were treated as single units for association and clustering. In addition to the first cohort of 650 to 750 subjects, a separate validation cohort of under 150 different subjects was used. Class I and class II HLA loci were covered by the typing at four-digit resolution. Across approximately 400 genotyped donors of the cohort, an average of 235,054 unique TCR beta nucleotide sequences per donor were sequenced, and approximately 17% of those sequences were non-productive. Every discovery cohort repertoire had been produced on one sequencing platform. Typing coverage varied by locus: roughly 629-640 donors for A, B, C, DRB1 and DQB1; approximately 500 for DQA1; about 600 for DPA1; approximately 470 for DPB1.

Based on the germline V gene, the CDR1 and CDR2 sequences are SGDLS and YYNGEE. The CDR3 has 15 amino acids, counting the end cysteine and phenylalanine. CDR3 DNA only is kept here, 45 bases in frame from base 1. V loses 0 bases at its end and J loses 6 bases; junction bases beyond the gene matches: 3. Remarks on this clone: What antigen it recognizes has not been identified. The record has no base qualities; no much larger clone is one base away.

The library was obtained by the immunoSEQ multiplex PCR assay. The multiplex PCR relied on a mix of 60 forward primers for TCR Vbeta segments and 13 reverse primers for TCR Jbeta segments. A multiplex PCR assay on genomic DNA amplified the CDR3 region of rearranged TCR beta genes. The amplified TCR beta libraries were sequenced on the Illumina HiSeq System as 87-base-pair reads. In the source study's methods: A later analysis counted tens of millions of unique TCR beta chains across the 550 to 750 repertoires, and some 12 million of these chains were shared by at least two donors. To remove PCR and sequencing errors, raw reads were error-corrected and collapsed into unique sequences using a nearest-neighbor algorithm that merged closely related sequences. V, D and J gene segments were assigned by aligning CDR3 sequences to IMGT reference sequences. For a sequence to be retained, a match of at least six nucleotides to both a V gene segment and a J gene segment was required. A rearrangement counted as productive if the CDR3 had no stop codons and remained in frame with V and J, and every other rearrangement counted as non-productive. Following IMGT convention, CDR3 was defined as the stretch from the second conserved V-encoded cysteine up to the conserved J-encoded phenylalanine. The earlier analysis of 500 to 750 of the donors excluded any sequence lacking an unambiguous match to a single V gene segment. In an earlier analysis of several hundred of the donors, V segments were called functional above 56.7% productive rearrangements and were called segregating when the between-donor standard deviation exceeded 5%. To diagnose cytomegalovirus status from the catalog of TCR beta chain sequences, a statistical classification framework was built. A later analysis assigned V and J genes by comparing TCR nucleotide sequences with IMGT/GENE-DB human TR gene sequences. A later analysis assigned CDR3 sequences and most-parsimonious VDJ recombination scenarios with the TCRdist pipeline. In a later analysis, each TCR beta chain was defined by its CDR3 amino acid sequence together with its V-gene family, and reads without a unique V-gene family were excluded. As a way to deal with suspected cross-contamination and a sequencing artifact, a later analysis dropped hundreds of nucleotide sequences that were highly shared and had low generation probability. For each public chain, a later analysis derived a clonal expansion index from normalized ranks of inferred template counts within each repertoire. In a later analysis, generation probabilities were computed with a VDJ recombination model fitted to out-of-frame rearrangements, and the resulting probabilities were checked against IGoR. Hypergeometric tests were used in a later analysis to score TCR-TCR, TCR-HLA and TCR-CMV co-occurrence, with a repertoire-size bias correction applied to the TCR pairs. False discovery rates were estimated in a later analysis by permuting HLA or CMV assignments 20 times. A later analysis grouped co-occurring TCRs with DBSCAN, adding TCRdist sequence similarity when clustering within HLA-allele-positive subsets. For co-occurrence clustering, repertoires with fewer than 30,000 or more than 120,000 public chains were excluded, along with five or six repertoires with anomalous nucleotide sharing. The table comes from immuneACCESS by way of TCRdb, which keeps in-frame sequences with V and J called. Part of the clones is missing from these tables; in studies checked, under half for an unresolved V gene and the rest for unknown reasons. D and trimming come from the DNA, and the V and J calls and clone size come from that table. Here the sample has 190,000 or so clones; 80% occur a single time. About 0.7% of the sample is in the top ten clones.

What the research found in general, with its limitations: Most CMV-associated TCR beta chains appeared to be HLA-restricted in a later analysis, and the HLA associations seemed to be driven largely by CMV exposure. A cluster of highly shared sequence variants was judged likely to represent a technical artifact of the sequencing pipeline. Because some donors lacked HLA typing at each locus, the association tests relied only on the typed subset. In a later analysis, several top co-occurrence clusters were reported to appear linked to parvovirus B19, influenza, CMV and Epstein-Barr virus. Linkage disequilibrium might explain the correlated functional status among segregating V segments, but an unknown experimental factor could not be excluded. The 87-base-pair reads could not distinguish some IMGT-functional V segments, including TRBV6-2 and TRBV6-3, so those segments were excluded. According to a later genetic analysis, donors in an Asian-associated ancestry cluster had fewer N-insertions in productive TCRs than the approximately 710-donor mean. Cytomegalovirus status was reported to be diagnosed by the classifier with high specificity and sensitivity in both the original and validation cohorts. Specific HLA alleles were associated with 15,000 to 20,000 TCR beta sequences at a false discovery rate of 0.05 in a later analysis. In a later analysis, HLA-associated TCR beta chains showed more clonal expansion and lower generation probabilities than non-associated chains that were equally common. In a later analysis, the rate of TCR association differed among HLA loci, with DRB1 alleles having the most associated TCRs and HLA-C alleles having the fewest. Only TCR beta chains were sequenced in this cohort, and the absence of alpha or paired-chain data limited detectable features. The only immune exposure information available for the cohort was CMV serostatus. Most TCR sequences were observed very rarely across donors, whereas some public TCRs were present in many individuals. In an earlier analysis of about 550 of the donors, most TCR beta V segments were observed in productive rearrangements about 87% or about 30% of the time, broadly matching IMGT annotations. When HLA alleles, especially DR and DQ, strongly co-occurred, attributing TCR associations to individual alleles was difficult. In vitro tests confirmed that three of the cytomegalovirus-associated TCR beta chains recognize cytomegalovirus antigens. V-gene and J-gene trimming of TCR beta chains was associated with a missense DCLRE1C variant in a later genetic analysis, and the association was replicated in an independent cohort. The authors suggested that the approach could potentially be generalized to other disease states and immunological phenotypes. A further reported finding was that TCR beta sequences accurately predicted the HLA-A and HLA-B alleles for most subjects in the first cohort. Sequencing depth was assumed to be roughly uniform across donors in the presence/absence analyses, though that assumption may not hold. The study listed approximately 160 TCR beta chains as associated with cytomegalovirus. Because counts were too low, seventeen rarely observed V segments, including chromosome 9 orphons, were left out of the earlier analysis of some 600 of the donors.

In total, roughly 710 healthy bone marrow donors made up the cohort. All cohort members were sampled while nominally healthy, although unrecorded immune exposures were likely present. The donor was CMV seronegative and belonged to the group of 320 or so seronegative cohort members. A peripheral blood sample was collected from each donor, and TCR beta sequencing was performed on peripheral blood mononuclear cells. Genomic DNA extraction from the blood cell samples was performed with the Qiagen DNeasy Blood Extraction Kit. Material: PBMCs. The V and J segments used are TRBV9 and TRBJ2-1; TRBD2 agrees with 10 junctional bases. The sequence derives from a boy aged 10-17 years in good health and CMV-seronegative. The CDR3 region reads CASSVAGTSANEQFF. The sequenced DNA is TGTGCCAGCAGCGTAGCCGGGACTAGCGCCAATGAGCAGTTCTTC.